This TCR beta chain is from a study of cytomegalovirus exposure and HLA in healthy donors. CDR1 MNHNS and CDR2 SASEGT come from the germline V gene. The V segment lost 8 bases and the J segment 3 bases; nucleotides outside the gene matches: 4. The CDR3 runs to 14 residues. A note on this clone: As yet, its antigen is unknown.

With 60 Vbeta and 13 Jbeta primers, the PCR was carried out. Sequencing used immunoSEQ multiplex PCR; TCRdb keeps in-frame clones, though not all of them. The sample records about 160,000 clones, under 90% being singletons. General observations from the study: Data from an earlier analysis indicated that most TCR beta V segments were productive either about 87% or about 30% of the time.

This chain connects TRBV6-1 to TRBJ1-5, with 10 bases fitting TRBD1. This receptor was taken from a man aged 30 to 39 in good health and CMV-seronegative. The sequenced material came from PBMCs. The CDR3: CASGGQGVNQPQHF. CDR3 in DNA: TGTGCCAGCGGTGGACAGGGGGTCAATCAGCCCCAGCATTTT.